This TCR beta chain was retrieved from a study of blood T cells in healthy people across ages (dated by TCRdb to the mid-2010s). Background on the whole study: In model experiments, roughly one uniquely barcoded TCR beta cDNA molecule per two T cells was captured by template switching. Age-related changes in TCR beta repertoire diversity were measured in the study by deep sequencing normalized with unique cDNA molecular identifiers. The donors were split into four age groups: young (average around 15 years), middle-aged (roughly 40), aged (more than 55) and long-lived (approximately 80). To avoid experimental bias, donors of different ages were spread randomly across the sequencing lanes. Two additional independent replicas of 1 million unique cDNA reads from the same blood draw were analyzed for two donors (one aged 18 to 30 and one aged 80 or older).

Relative to germline, V is 3 bases shorter and J is 5 bases shorter, with 14 bases between their ends. From the germline V gene (reference sequence), CDR1 is PRHDT and CDR2 is FYEKMQ. The CDR3 runs 14 residues from the cysteine to the phenylalanine. Solely the CDR3 DNA is kept, with 42 bases framed from the first base. With respect to this clonotype: This clone's antigen is unknown. Base qualities were left out, and no much larger clone turns up one base away.

Broader findings and caveats from the paper: There was a strong correlation between observed TCR beta diversity and the percentage of naive T cells measured by flow cytometry. Compared with the aged group, the long-lived group had more naive CD4+ T cells, fewer expanded clones and increased TCR diversity, suggesting age selection. Observed TCR beta diversity per million T cells fell roughly linearly with age, and a significant reduction was already apparent by age around 40. Total diversity estimates from one million sequenced T cells were considered lower bounds and underestimates. Because profiling used bulk unsorted PBMCs, naive and antigen-experienced compartments could not be compared conclusively. Because the CMV infection status of the donors was unknown, age-related changes in expanded clonotypes may potentially have been confounded.

Donors were about 36 systemically healthy Caucasian individuals from Russia aged about 6 to 100 years. About 9.8 milliliters of peripheral blood were drawn from each donor into EDTA-treated Vacutainer tubes. Ficoll-Paque density-gradient centrifugation was used to isolate PBMCs, with at least 6.5 million per sample. Trizol reagent was used to extract total RNA from PBMCs, with at least 6 micrograms per sample. For every donor, flow cytometry on a PBMC aliquot measured the percentage of naive CD45RAhigh/CD27high T cells. Library preparation employed 5' RACE. Instrument on record: Illumina HiSeq 2500. A second 7 to 11 cycle PCR used a sample-barcoded 5' primer and a J-beta primer mix. A template-switch 5' adaptor carrying 12 random nucleotides introduced a unique molecular identifier onto each TCR beta cDNA molecule. Each sample yielded at least 2.5 million CDR3-containing paired-end reads. The Mint cDNA synthesis kit, primed by a TRBC-specific oligonucleotide, was used to synthesize first-strand cDNA from all RNA. Following uracil-DNA glycosylase treatment, a first 18-cycle PCR with universal primers M1SS and BC2_uni_R was performed on all cDNA. Per the original workflow: Normalization of each sample was performed by random selection of 1 million high-quality reads, each carrying a distinct molecular identifier. Instead of being binned into consensus sequences, reads that shared molecular identifiers were thrown out. MiTCR, set to a Q25 quality threshold and the strictest error-elimination algorithm, was used for CDR3 identification, clonotype clustering and error correction. A nonparametric unseen species model with Euler transformation was used to estimate a lower bound on total TCR beta diversity. TCRdb took the public reads, trimmed them with fastp at Q25, ran MiXCR for clone calling and kept in-frame beta chains. Rows with one shared CDR3 protein collapse into an entry with the most common genes and DNA. In this record, the V and J calls reflect TCRdb's handling and not the investigators' own analysis. The table for this sample lists 270,000 or so distinct CDR3 sequences; roughly 27% of them were counted only once. Of the sample, 29% is held by the ten largest clones.

The chain is assembled from TRBV13 and TRBJ2-7, with the D gene call left open. This sequence was found in a woman aged 70-85 years in good health. The sample was blood. The CDR3 amino acid sequence is: CASSFFHSAHEQYF. The DNA sequence reads TGTGCCAGCAGCTTCTTCCACAGTGCTCACGAGCAGTACTTC.